One sample yielded the 9 T cell receptor beta chains listed below, sequenced in a study of T-cell reconstitution after alpha-beta-depleted transplantation in children. Library preparation (for TCRbeta) was performed with unique molecular identifiers. TCRdb itself ran the PCR reads through MiXCR, one entry per CDR3 protein. Here the sample spans fewer than 350,000 distinct CDR3 sequences, over 9% being singletons. Here the sequenced sample was PBMCs, taken before TCRalphabeta/CD19-depleted stem cell transplant. Receptors were obtained from a boy less than two years old with acute myeloid leukemia, due to receive a stem cell transplant.

This clonotype has at least ten counts. The J gene is TRBJ1-5, the V gene TRBV12-3 or TRBV12-4, with D hard to call. CDR3 length equals 16 residues. V was pared by 2 bases and J by 4 bases, with 15 bases between. CDR3 nucleotide sequence: TGTGCCAGCAGTTTATTCTCCGGGTTTGGAAATCAGCCCCAGCATTTT. Translated: CASSLFSGFGNQPQHF.

This clonotype was seen ten or more times. This rearrangement joins TRBV7-3 to TRBJ2-2, with D perhaps matching TRBD1 (6 bases). There are 15 residues in the CDR3. Germline V gene lookup returns CDR1 SGHTA and CDR2 FQGTGA. The V end lost 5 bases, the J end lost 8 bases, and 18 bases lay between the germline ends. CDR3 bases: TGTGCCAGCAGCCCGGCATTGGGGGCGCAAGGGGAGCTGTTTTTT. It translates to CASSPALGAQGELFF.

This clonotype appeared many times. CDR3 loop: CASSPQVVGRPLSTDTQYF. CDR3 in DNA: TGTGCCAGCAGCCCCCAGGTCGTGGGGCGGCCCCTTAGCACAGATACGCAGTATTTT. The rearrangement uses TRBV9 and TRBJ2-3; D might be TRBD1 (5 bases). The CDR3 runs to 19 residues. Germline lookup yields CDR1 SGDLS and CDR2 YYNGEE. V lost 4 bases and J lost 0, with 24 bases in between.

This clonotype was seen many times. The chain combines TRBV18 with TRBJ2-5; no definite D call. CDR1 is KGHSH, CDR2 LQKENI, per germline. V gave up 1 base and J gave up 0 bases, with 9 bases separating them. The CDR3 spans 15 residues. The CDR3 DNA reads as TGTGCCAGCTCACCACTTCGAGGTTACCAAGAGACCCAGTACTTC. Translated, it gives CASSPLRGYQETQYF.

This clonotype was seen repeatedly, ten times or more. This sequence joins TRBV29-1 and TRBJ2-2; 10 bases match TRBD2. Trimming at V came to 6 bases and at J to 3 bases, leaving 4 bases not matched to a gene. The CDR3 runs 14 residues. CDR1 is SQVTM and CDR2 is ANQGSEA in the germline V gene. The CDR3 DNA reads as TGCAGCGTCCAAACTAGCGGGGACACCGGGGAGCTGTTTTTT. Translation gives CSVQTSGDTGELFF.

This clonotype showed up just once. The rearrangement joins TRBV28 to TRBJ2-5; possibly TRBD2 for D (6 bases). Germline CDR1 reads MDHEN; CDR2 reads SYDVKM. CDR3 size: 16 residues. Trimming pared 5 bases from V and 1 base from J, leaving 17 bases between. The DNA of the CDR3 is TGTGCCAGCAGTCTACTGACTAGGACCCGCCAAGAGACCCAGTACTTC. Its translation is CASSLLTRTRQETQYF. Full variable domain (rest looked up from reference TRBV28 and TRBJ2-5): DVKVTQSSRYLVKRTGEKVFLECVQDMDHENMFWYRQDPGLGLRLIYFSYDVKMKEKGDIPEGYSVSREKKERFSLILESASTNQTSMYLCASSLLTRTRQETQYFGPGTRLLVL.

This clonotype was picked up many times. The V call is TRBV28, the J call TRBJ2-3; D not certain. The CDR3 runs 12 residues. The V gene's germline CDR1 is MDHEN and CDR2 SYDVKM. The V gene lost 5 bases and the J gene lost 2 bases, with 5 bases spanning the gap. The CDR3 nucleotides read TGTGCCAGCAGTAGGATCACAGATACGCAGTATTTT. It codes for CASSRITDTQYF.

The chain carries TRBV7-6 and TRBJ2-7, with 8 bases aligning to TRBD1. The CDR3 contains 15 residues. V was pared by 1 base and J by 5 bases, with 7 bases of the junction left unmatched. Germline CDR1 SGHVS, CDR2 FNYEAQ. CDR3: CASSLGDRRWDEQYF. The DNA for the CDR3 is TGTGCCAGCAGCTTAGGGGACAGGAGGTGGGACGAGCAGTACTTC.

This clonotype was found many times. The germline gene is not matched at one end of the junction; a read error may be the cause. J is TRBJ1-3 and V is TRBV4-3; no definite D call. CDR3 length equals 17 residues. The germline V gene encodes CDR1 LGHNA and CDR2 YSLEER. The CDR3 here is CASSQVPGTSSGSTIYF. CDR3 bases: TGCGCCAGCAGCCAAGTGCCGGGCACCTCCTCCGGAAGCACCATATATTTT.